Listed below are T cell receptor beta chains from one sample, sequenced in a study of blood T cells in healthy people across ages. TCRdb fed the 5' RACE reads into MiXCR, producing one record per CDR3 protein. This table holds 1.5 million to 2 million distinct CDR3 sequences, around 50% found once. Specimen: blood. Receptors originate from a woman between 35 and 50 years old in good health. CDR3s include the opening cysteine and the closing phenylalanine or tryptophan. D genes are given only for firm matches. Where a row states a size, it is once, few, many or the class of an expanded clone; other rows omit it.

V: TRBV2
J: TRBJ2-3
D: NA
size: NA
DNA: TGTGCCAGCAGTCCGTCTTTCGGGCCAGATACGCAGTATTTT
CDR3: CASSPSFGPDTQYF

V: TRBV20-1
J: TRBJ2-7
D: NA
size: once
DNA: TGCAGTGCTAGAGACGGGGAATACGGCTACGAGCAGTACTTC
CDR3: CSARDGEYGYEQYF

V: TRBV29-1
J: TRBJ2-1
D: TRBD2
size: NA
DNA: TGCAGCGTTCGTACTAGCGCCAATGAGCAGTTCTTC
CDR3: CSVRTSANEQFF

V: TRBV12-3/TRBV12-4
J: TRBJ2-7
D: TRBD1
size: NA
DNA: TGTGCCAGCAGTTTAGACAGGGGGCGCCGATCCTACGAGCAGTACTTC
CDR3: CASSLDRGRRSYEQYF

V: TRBV5-6
J: TRBJ1-6
D: NA
size: NA
DNA: TGTGCCAGCAGCTTGAGACGGGAATATAATTCACCCCTCCACTTT
CDR3: CASSLRREYNSPLHF

V: TRBV7-2
J: TRBJ2-7
D: TRBD1
size: few
DNA: TGTGCCAGCAGCTTACAACAGGGGGGTTTCTACGAGCAGTACTTC
CDR3: CASSLQQGGFYEQYF

V: TRBV9
J: TRBJ2-7
D: NA
size: NA
DNA: TGTGCCAGCAGTGTGGACTCAAATGAGCAGTACTTC
CDR3: CASSVDSNEQYF

V: TRBV7-2
J: TRBJ1-2
D: TRBD1
size: NA
DNA: TGTGCCAGCAGACAAAGACAGGGATTTCTCCCTAACTATGGCTACACCTTC
CDR3: CASRQRQGFLPNYGYTF

V: TRBV12-3/TRBV12-4
J: TRBJ2-7
D: NA
size: NA
DNA: TGTGCCAGCAGTACGGGTCCTGAAAAGTACTTC
CDR3: CASSTGPEKYF

V: TRBV20-1
J: TRBJ2-1
D: TRBD2
size: few
DNA: TGCAGTGCTAGAGATCTAGCGGGGGCCCATGAGCAGTTCTTC
CDR3: CSARDLAGAHEQFF

V: TRBV4-1
J: TRBJ1-1
D: NA
size: NA
DNA: TGCGCCAGCAGCCAGCGCGAACCGCGTGAAGCTTTCTTT
CDR3: CASSQREPREAFF

V: TRBV5-1
J: TRBJ1-2
D: NA
size: NA
DNA: TGCGCCAGCAGCTTGACAGGGAAGGTAGACTATGGCTACACCTTC
CDR3: CASSLTGKVDYGYTF

V: TRBV20-1
J: TRBJ2-5
D: TRBD1
size: few
DNA: TGCAGTGCTAGATCTCAGGGGGCGGTGAAGACCCAGTACTTC
CDR3: CSARSQGAVKTQYF

V: TRBV6-6
J: TRBJ2-1
D: TRBD2
size: NA
DNA: TGTGCCAGCAGAACTCTTTTAGCGGGATCGAATGAGCAGTTCTTC
CDR3: CASRTLLAGSNEQFF

V: TRBV7-2
J: TRBJ2-3
D: TRBD1
size: NA
DNA: TGTGCCGGCAGCTTACGGGACAGGTTAACAGATACGCAGTATTTT
CDR3: CAGSLRDRLTDTQYF

V: TRBV12-3/TRBV12-4
J: TRBJ1-2
D: NA
size: NA
DNA: TGTGCCAGCAGGTTACAGGGTGTCTATGGCTACACCTTC
CDR3: CASRLQGVYGYTF

V: TRBV2
J: TRBJ1-5
D: TRBD1
size: NA
DNA: TGTGCCAGCAGTCAAAGGGGACAGGCTAGCAATCAGCCCCAGCATTTT
CDR3: CASSQRGQASNQPQHF

V: TRBV20-1
J: TRBJ2-3
D: NA
size: few
DNA: TGCAGTGCTAGAGATCGGAAGCCTACGCAGTATTTT
CDR3: CSARDRKPTQYF

V: TRBV12-3/TRBV12-4
J: TRBJ1-1
D: NA
size: NA
DNA: TGTGCCAGCAGTTCCCGAATTCCAGGGGCTGGCACTGAAGCTTTCTTT
CDR3: CASSSRIPGAGTEAFF

V: TRBV4-1
J: TRBJ1-2
D: TRBD1
size: NA
DNA: TGCGCCAGCAGCCAGACAGGGGACTCATTTGGCTACACCTTC
CDR3: CASSQTGDSFGYTF

V: TRBV5-1
J: TRBJ2-3
D: TRBD2
size: NA
DNA: TGCGCCAGCAGCTTGGCTGGTTCCGGGACTAGCGGGGGCACAGATACGCAGTATTTT
CDR3: CASSLAGSGTSGGTDTQYF

V: TRBV6-6
J: TRBJ1-2
D: TRBD1
size: NA
DNA: TGTGCCAGCACCTCACCTTTGGGACAGGGGGCATATGGCTACACCTTC
CDR3: CASTSPLGQGAYGYTF

V: TRBV12-3/TRBV12-4
J: TRBJ2-4
D: TRBD1
size: NA
DNA: TGTGTCAGCAGTCCGGGGACAGAGGCAAACATTCAGTACTTC
CDR3: CVSSPGTEANIQYF

V: TRBV10-2
J: TRBJ1-5
D: TRBD1
size: NA
DNA: TGCGCCAGCAGGGCAGACAGGGATCAGCCCCAGCATTTT
CDR3: CASRADRDQPQHF

V: TRBV2
J: TRBJ1-5
D: NA
size: few
DNA: TGTGCCAGCAGGGGCACCAATCAGCCCCAGCATTTT
CDR3: CASRGTNQPQHF

V: TRBV4-1
J: TRBJ1-2
D: NA
size: NA
DNA: TGCGCCAGCAGCCCCGTGGGACACCTTAACTATGGCTACACCTTC
CDR3: CASSPVGHLNYGYTF

V: TRBV20-1
J: TRBJ1-2
D: TRBD1
size: once
DNA: TGCAGTGCTAGAGATATACAGGGGAGGTCGGGTTACACCTTC
CDR3: CSARDIQGRSGYTF

V: TRBV24-1
J: TRBJ2-1
D: NA
size: NA
DNA: TGTGCCACCAGTGATCCCGGGACGGAGTCTTACAATGAGCAGTTCTTC
CDR3: CATSDPGTESYNEQFF

V: TRBV20-1
J: TRBJ2-1
D: TRBD2
size: NA
DNA: TGCAGTGCTCCCGGGACTAACAATGAGCAGTTCTTC
CDR3: CSAPGTNNEQFF

V: TRBV5-1
J: TRBJ2-4
D: TRBD2
size: NA
DNA: TGCGCCAGCAGCCTGCAGGGAGGGCGAGGCATTCAGTACTTC
CDR3: CASSLQGGRGIQYF

V: TRBV29-1
J: TRBJ1-2
D: TRBD1
size: NA
DNA: TGCAGCGCTGAGTGGCCAGGGGGTAACTATGGCTACACCTTC
CDR3: CSAEWPGGNYGYTF

V: TRBV7-8
J: TRBJ2-1
D: TRBD2
size: NA
DNA: TGTGCCAGCAGCTTAGATAGCGGGACATACAATGAGCAGTTCTTC
CDR3: CASSLDSGTYNEQFF

V: TRBV29-1
J: TRBJ2-1
D: TRBD2
size: few
DNA: TGCAGCGTTATTCGCGGGGGGCTATCCTACAATGAGCAGTTCTTC
CDR3: CSVIRGGLSYNEQFF

V: TRBV13
J: TRBJ2-3
D: NA
size: NA
DNA: TGTGCCAGCAGCCGAACACCCGCCGCGGGGGCGGAGAGTAATACGCAGTATTTT
CDR3: CASSRTPAAGAESNTQYF

V: TRBV20-1
J: TRBJ2-7
D: NA
size: few
DNA: TGCAGTGCCCCGATTGGCGAGCAGTACTTC
CDR3: CSAPIGEQYF

V: TRBV24-1
J: TRBJ2-7
D: NA
size: NA
DNA: TGTGCCACCAGTGATTTGACCCTCAAGCAGTACTTC
CDR3: CATSDLTLKQYF

V: TRBV16
J: TRBJ1-5
D: NA
size: NA
DNA: TGTGCCAGCAGCCCGAGCAGGGGATATGGGCAGCCCCAGCATTTT
CDR3: CASSPSRGYGQPQHF

V: TRBV12-3/TRBV12-4
J: TRBJ1-1
D: NA
size: NA
DNA: TGTGCCAGCACTCCTCGGGTTGAGGGAGCTTTCTTT
CDR3: CASTPRVEGAFF

V: TRBV27
J: TRBJ2-7
D: NA
size: NA
DNA: TGTGCCAGCAGTTTACGGGGGGCAGGCGAGCAGTACTTC
CDR3: CASSLRGAGEQYF

V: TRBV5-4
J: TRBJ1-4
D: NA
size: NA
DNA: TGTGCCAGCAGCCAAAACCCGGGGGAAAAACTGTTTTTT
CDR3: CASSQNPGEKLFF

V: TRBV12-3/TRBV12-4
J: TRBJ2-3
D: NA
size: NA
DNA: TGTGCCAGTCGTAGAGGGAAAGAAGATACGCAGTATTTT
CDR3: CASRRGKEDTQYF

V: TRBV6-5
J: TRBJ2-6
D: TRBD1
size: few
DNA: TGTGCCAGCAGTTACTCCGGGACAGGATCTTCTGGGGCCAACGTCCTGACTTTC
CDR3: CASSYSGTGSSGANVLTF

V: TRBV4-3
J: TRBJ2-5
D: TRBD1
size: NA
DNA: TGCGCCAGCAGCCCGGGGGACAGGGATTCAGAGACCCAGTACTTC
CDR3: CASSPGDRDSETQYF

V: TRBV25-1
J: TRBJ1-1
D: TRBD1
size: NA
DNA: TGTGCCAGCAGTGAGCCGGACAGGGAGGGCACTGAAGCTTTCTTT
CDR3: CASSEPDREGTEAFF

V: TRBV13
J: TRBJ2-6
D: TRBD1
size: many
DNA: TGTGCCAGCAGCGACAGGGGAGAAGGGGCCAACGTCCTGACTTTC
CDR3: CASSDRGEGANVLTF

V: TRBV13
J: TRBJ1-1
D: NA
size: NA
DNA: TGTGCCAGCAGCTTAAGGGGGTGCGGAGCTTTCTTT
CDR3: CASSLRGCGAFF

V: TRBV7-3
J: TRBJ2-3
D: NA
size: few
DNA: TGTGCCAGCAGCCCCGGTCACTTTGGCACAGATACGCAGTATTTT
CDR3: CASSPGHFGTDTQYF

V: TRBV12-5
J: TRBJ2-7
D: TRBD2
size: NA
DNA: TGTGCTAGTGCCTTACACGGGGGGGGCCCCAAGGGCGAGCAGTACTTC
CDR3: CASALHGGGPKGEQYF

V: TRBV20-1
J: TRBJ2-3
D: TRBD1
size: many
DNA: TGCAGTGCTATACGTCGGGACAGACGTAATACAGATACGCAGTATTTT
CDR3: CSAIRRDRRNTDTQYF

V: TRBV7-2
J: TRBJ2-1
D: NA
size: NA
DNA: TGTGCCAGCAGCCCCCCTGGGACGACCTCCAGCAATGAGCAGTTCTTC
CDR3: CASSPPGTTSSNEQFF

V: TRBV5-1
J: TRBJ2-7
D: TRBD2
size: many
DNA: TGTGCCAGCAGTTTAACGGGGGGGCTGTACGAGCAGTACTTC
CDR3: CASSLTGGLYEQYF